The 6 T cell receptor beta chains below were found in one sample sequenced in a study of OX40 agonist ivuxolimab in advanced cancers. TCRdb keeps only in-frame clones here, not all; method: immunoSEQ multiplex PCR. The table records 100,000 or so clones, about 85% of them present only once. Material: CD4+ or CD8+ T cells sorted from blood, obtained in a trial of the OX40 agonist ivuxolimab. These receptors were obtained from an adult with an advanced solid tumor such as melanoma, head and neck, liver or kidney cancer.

In DNA, the CDR3 is TGTGCCACCAGCAGAGCACCGGTCACCGGGGAGCTGTTTTTT. Its translation: CATSRAPVTGELFF. The rearrangement joins TRBV15 to TRBJ2-2; D is ambiguous. The CDR3 spans 14 residues. V dropped 1 base and J dropped 4 bases, with 7 bases sitting between them. Germline lookup yields CDR1 LNHNV and CDR2 YYDKDF (reference sequence).

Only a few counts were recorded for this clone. CDR3 loop: CASSSRWTEQFF. The CDR3 DNA reads as TGTGCCAGCAGCTCCCGCTGGACTGAGCAGTTCTTC. The rearrangement links TRBV7-2 to TRBJ2-1; D gene uncertain. Germline CDR1 is SGHTA and CDR2 is FQGNSA. CDR3 length: 12 amino acids. Trimming stripped 4 bases from V and 9 bases from J, with 10 bases between.

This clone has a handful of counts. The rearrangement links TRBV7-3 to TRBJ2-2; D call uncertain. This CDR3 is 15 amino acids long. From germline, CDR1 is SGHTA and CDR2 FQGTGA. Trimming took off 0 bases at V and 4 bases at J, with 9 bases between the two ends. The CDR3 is CASSLTAQATGELFF. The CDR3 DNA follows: TGTGCCAGCAGCTTAACTGCGCAGGCCACCGGGGAGCTGTTTTTT.

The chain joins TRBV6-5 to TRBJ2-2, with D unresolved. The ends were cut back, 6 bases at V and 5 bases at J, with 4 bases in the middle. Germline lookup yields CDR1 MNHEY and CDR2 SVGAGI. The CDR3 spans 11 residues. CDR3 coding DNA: TGTGCCAGCAGGTTGACCGGGGAGCTGTTTTTT. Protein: CASRLTGELFF.

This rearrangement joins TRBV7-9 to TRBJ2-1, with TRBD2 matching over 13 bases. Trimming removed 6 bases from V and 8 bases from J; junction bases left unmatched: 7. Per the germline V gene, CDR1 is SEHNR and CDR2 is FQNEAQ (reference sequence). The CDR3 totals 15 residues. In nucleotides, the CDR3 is TGTGCCAGCAGAAAACTAGCGGGAGGGGATGATGAGCAGTTCTTC. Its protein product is CASRKLAGGDDEQFF.

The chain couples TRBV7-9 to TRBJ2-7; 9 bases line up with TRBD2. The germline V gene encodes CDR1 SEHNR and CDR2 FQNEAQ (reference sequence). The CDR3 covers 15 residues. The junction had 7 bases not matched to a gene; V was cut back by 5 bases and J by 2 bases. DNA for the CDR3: TGTGCCAGCAGCCAAAGGAAGCGGGGGGCCTACGAGCAGTACTTC. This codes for CASSQRKRGAYEQYF.